Presented here are 9 T cell receptor beta chains from one specimen sequenced in a study of T cell responses to AZD1222 COVID-19 vaccine (dated by TCRdb to the early 2020s). The meaning of the sample's time point label: baseline before first vaccination. The library relied on the immunoSEQ multiplex PCR assay. TCRdb took over this immuneACCESS table, retaining in-frame rearrangements with V and J assigned. Such tables are incomplete; in checked studies, under half of the missing clones stem from an unresolved V gene, and the remainder is unexplained. The sample contains roughly 72,000 clones, around 85% of them found a single time. Jointly, the top ten make up over 20% of the sample. The sequenced sample was peripheral blood, obtained on day 0 of AZD1222 vaccination. The source of these receptors is an adult in good health.

This sequence joins TRBV6-1 and TRBJ2-7; TRBD1 agrees at 7 bases. CDR3 size: 15 residues. V lost 1 base to trimming and J lost 2 bases; unmatched junction nucleotides: 5. Germline V lookup: CDR1 MNHNS, CDR2 SASEGT. CDR3 loop: CASSEDGTAAYEQYF. CDR3 DNA: TGTGCCAGCAGTGAAGATGGGACAGCGGCCTACGAGCAGTACTTC.

This clone was seen just once. The V and J genes are TRBV11-2 and TRBJ1-3; TRBD1 matches 11 bases. Germline V gene data show CDR1 as SGHAT and CDR2 as FQNNGV. Trimming removed 1 base from V and 0 bases from J; junction bases left unmatched: 8. The CDR3 totals 19 residues. The CDR3 DNA follows: TGTGCCAGCAGCTTAGTTCGGACAGGGGGCTCCCACTCTGGAAACACCATATATTTT. Translating gives CASSLVRTGGSHSGNTIYF.

This chain links TRBV9 with TRBJ1-1, with 8 bases fitting TRBD1. Germline CDR1 SGDLS, CDR2 YYNGEE. This CDR3 has 15 amino acids. V lost 3 bases to trimming and J lost 5 bases; unmatched junction nucleotides: 9. For the CDR3, the DNA is TGTGCCAGCAGCGAGAGAGGACAGGGAAGGACTGAAGCTTTCTTT. Encoded protein: CASSERGQGRTEAFF.

V is TRBV4-1 and J is TRBJ1-2, with D possibly TRBD1 on 5 matching bases. V lost 4 bases to trimming and J lost 4 bases, with 16 bases between them. CDR3 length: 15 amino acids. The germline V gene has CDR1 MGHRA and CDR2 YSYEKL. CDR3 sequence: CASSPRDRILYGYTF. The CDR3 DNA reads as TGCGCCAGCAGCCCTCGGGACCGGATCCTCTATGGCTACACCTTC.

CDR3 in amino acids: CASSYSLTGGYEQYF. CDR3 bases: TGTGCCAGCAGTTACTCCCTCACCGGAGGCTACGAGCAGTACTTC. V is TRBV6-5 and J is TRBJ2-7; tentatively, D is TRBD2 (5 bases). Trimming stripped 0 bases from V and 3 bases from J, with 12 bases between. The germline gives CDR1 MNHEY, CDR2 SVGAGI. The CDR3 has 15 amino acids.

This sequence joins TRBV5-1 and TRBJ1-6; D not certain. Germline assignment: CDR1 SGHRS and CDR2 YFSETQ. This CDR3 contains 13 residues. With 1 base removed from V and 7 bases from J, the gap between germline ends came to 6 bases. This CDR3 is CASSLRPNSPLHF. The CDR3 DNA reads TGCGCCAGCAGCTTGCGCCCCAATTCACCCCTCCACTTT.

The chain employs TRBV5-4 and TRBJ2-7; the D gene is possibly TRBD2 (5 bases). The CDR3 covers 12 residues. CDR1 is SGHNT, CDR2 YYREEE, per germline (reference sequence). Trimming removed 4 bases at V and 0 bases at J, with 5 bases between. CDR3 DNA: TGTGCCAGCAGCCGGGACTCCTACGAGCAGTACTTC. Translating gives CASSRDSYEQYF. The full variable domain, in which reference TRBV5-4 and TRBJ2-7 provide the parts outside the CDR3, is ETGVTQSPTHLIKTRGQQVTLRCSSQSGHNTVSWYQQALGQGPQFIFQYYREEENGRGNFPPRFSGLQFPNYSSELNVNALELDDSALYLCASSRDSYEQYFGPGTRLTVT.

The chain carries TRBV5-4 and TRBJ2-7, with D possibly TRBD1 on 6 matching bases. Trimming left V 4 bases short and J 2 bases short, with 13 bases between. CDR1 is SGHNT, CDR2 YYREEE, per germline (reference sequence). The CDR3 is 14 residues long. The CDR3 nucleotides read TGTGCCAGCAGCACCCGGGACACCCCCTACGAGCAGTACTTC. Translating gives CASSTRDTPYEQYF.

This chain connects TRBV7-9 to TRBJ1-5, with TRBD1 matching 7 bases. The CDR3 runs to 17 residues. From germline, CDR1 is SEHNR and CDR2 FQNEAQ (reference sequence). Trimming took 2 bases from V and 3 from J; bases not matched to a gene: 10. The CDR3 nucleotides are TGTGCCAGCAGCTTAAAGCGCTGGACAGGACCCAATCAGCCCCAGCATTTT. Translation: CASSLKRWTGPNQPQHF.